The source of this T cell receptor (beta chain) is a study of blood T cell repertoires in COVID-19. On the study more broadly: Samples taken during acute and convalescent COVID-19 were collected in the United States, Italy and Spain.

Authors' data handling: Nucleated cell number was recorded as an estimate derived from reference gene primer amplification. The repertoire was sequenced with immunoSEQ multiplex PCR; TCRdb's copy has only in-frame clones and lacks some. Clone size and V and J calls were adopted from that table, with D and trimming inferred from the DNA. The sample shows roughly 140,000 clones, 80% of them seen only once. The CDR3 is 12 residues long. V lost 4 bases, J lost 3 bases, and 7 bases lay in between. Germline CDR1 reads MNHEY; CDR2 reads SVGEGT. Sample: peripheral blood. The TCR sequence derives from a woman between 45 and 60 years old with acute or convalescent COVID-19. The chain recombines TRBV6-2 or TRBV6-3 with TRBJ2-7; the D is unclear. DNA of the CDR3: TGTGCCAGCAGTTGGTCGGGCTACGAGCAGTACTTC. It encodes CASSWSGYEQYF.